The clone carrying this T cell receptor (beta chain) occurred a few times. How the authors handled the data: It was from reference gene primer amplification that nucleated cell counts were estimated. Repertoires were generated with immunoSEQ multiplex PCR, while TCRdb's copy carries only in-frame clones and drops some. V, J and clone size were drawn from that table, and D and trimming were deduced from the DNA. The repertoire holds hundreds of thousands of clones, just over 85% seen once, with 1.4% to 1.5% in the top ten. The data stem from a study of blood T cell repertoires in COVID-19. At the level of the study: Collection of acute and convalescent COVID-19 samples took place in the United States, Italy and Spain.

Per germline, CDR1 SGHDN and CDR2 FVKESK. The CDR3 is 13 residues long. Trimming cost V 4 bases and J 5 bases; bases outside gene matches: 0. V usage is TRBV14 and J usage is TRBJ2-1; 9 bases are shared with TRBD2. The sample taken for sequencing was peripheral blood. The sequence came from a woman between 25 and 40 years old with active or convalescent COVID-19. CDR3 sequence: CASSRLADNEQFF. CDR3 coding DNA: TGTGCCAGCAGCCGACTAGCGGACAATGAGCAGTTCTTC.